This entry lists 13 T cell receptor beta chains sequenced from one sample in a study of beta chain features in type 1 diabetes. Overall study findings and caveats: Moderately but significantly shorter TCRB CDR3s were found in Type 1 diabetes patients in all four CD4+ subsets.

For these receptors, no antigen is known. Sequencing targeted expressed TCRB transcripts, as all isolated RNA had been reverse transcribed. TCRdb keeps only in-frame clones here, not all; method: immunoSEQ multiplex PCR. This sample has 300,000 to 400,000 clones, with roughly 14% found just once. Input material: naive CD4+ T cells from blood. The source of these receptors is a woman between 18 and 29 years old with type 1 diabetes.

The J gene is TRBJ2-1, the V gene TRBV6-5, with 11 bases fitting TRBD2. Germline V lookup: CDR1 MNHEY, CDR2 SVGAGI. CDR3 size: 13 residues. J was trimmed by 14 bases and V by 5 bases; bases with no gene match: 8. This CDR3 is CASSPVTSGTKFF. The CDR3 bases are TGTGCCAGCAGTCCTGTGACTAGCGGGACTAAGTTCTTC.

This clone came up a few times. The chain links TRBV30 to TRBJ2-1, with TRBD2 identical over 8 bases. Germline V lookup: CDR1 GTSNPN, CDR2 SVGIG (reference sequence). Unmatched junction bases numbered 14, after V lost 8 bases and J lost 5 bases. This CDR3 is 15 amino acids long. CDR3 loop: CARSWRVAGHNEQFF. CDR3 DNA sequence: TGTGCCCGCAGTTGGAGGGTAGCGGGGCACAATGAGCAGTTCTTC.

The CDR3 DNA is TGTGCCAGCAGCCCGCAATCACTTTACTCTGGGGCCAACGTCCTGACTTTC. Its protein product is CASSPQSLYSGANVLTF. V is TRBV7-2 and J is TRBJ2-6; D uncertain. The CDR3 has 17 residues. Trimming left V 5 bases short and J 0 bases short, with 14 bases between. Germline CDR1 is SGHTA and CDR2 is FQGNSA.

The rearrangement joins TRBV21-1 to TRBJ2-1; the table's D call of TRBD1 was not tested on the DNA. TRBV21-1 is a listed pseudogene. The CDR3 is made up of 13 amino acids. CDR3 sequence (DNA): TGTGCCAGCAAAACTACAGGGGTCAATGAGCAGTTCTTC. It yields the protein CASKTTGVNEQFF.

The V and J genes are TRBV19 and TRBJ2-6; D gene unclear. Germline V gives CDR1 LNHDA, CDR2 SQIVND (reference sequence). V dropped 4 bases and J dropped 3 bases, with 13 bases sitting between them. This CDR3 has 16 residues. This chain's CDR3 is CASSRATRRGANVLTF. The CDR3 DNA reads TGTGCCAGTAGTAGGGCGACCAGGCGTGGGGCCAACGTCCTGACTTTC. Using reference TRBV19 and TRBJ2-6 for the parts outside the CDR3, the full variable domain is DGGITQSPKYLFRKEGQNVTLSCEQNLNHDAMYWYRQDPGQGLRLIYYSQIVNDFQKGDIAEGYSVSREKKESFPLTVTSAQKNPTAFYLCASSRATRRGANVLTFGAGSRLTVL.

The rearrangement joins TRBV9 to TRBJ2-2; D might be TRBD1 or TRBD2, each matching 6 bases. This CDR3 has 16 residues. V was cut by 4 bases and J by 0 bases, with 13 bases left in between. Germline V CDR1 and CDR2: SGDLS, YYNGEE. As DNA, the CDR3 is TGTGCCAGCAGCTTAGGGGGACTCGCGAACACCGGGGAGCTGTTTTTT. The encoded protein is CASSLGGLANTGELFF.

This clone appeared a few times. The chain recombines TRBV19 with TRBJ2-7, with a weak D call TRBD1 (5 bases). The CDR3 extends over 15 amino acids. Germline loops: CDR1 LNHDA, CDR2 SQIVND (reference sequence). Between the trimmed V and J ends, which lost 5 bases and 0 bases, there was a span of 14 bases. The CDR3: CASSPQGRSSYEQYF. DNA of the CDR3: TGTGCCAGTAGTCCTCAGGGCAGGAGCTCCTACGAGCAGTACTTC. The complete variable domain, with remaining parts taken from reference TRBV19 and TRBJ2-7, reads DGGITQSPKYLFRKEGQNVTLSCEQNLNHDAMYWYRQDPGQGLRLIYYSQIVNDFQKGDIAEGYSVSREKKESFPLTVTSAQKNPTAFYLCASSPQGRSSYEQYFGPGTRLTVT.

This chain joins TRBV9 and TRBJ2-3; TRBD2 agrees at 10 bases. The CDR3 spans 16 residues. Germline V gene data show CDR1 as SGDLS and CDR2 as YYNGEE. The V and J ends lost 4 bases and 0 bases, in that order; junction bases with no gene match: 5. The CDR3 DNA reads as TGTGCCAGCAGCCCCCGGACTAGCGGTAGCACAGATACGCAGTATTTT. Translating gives CASSPRTSGSTDTQYF.

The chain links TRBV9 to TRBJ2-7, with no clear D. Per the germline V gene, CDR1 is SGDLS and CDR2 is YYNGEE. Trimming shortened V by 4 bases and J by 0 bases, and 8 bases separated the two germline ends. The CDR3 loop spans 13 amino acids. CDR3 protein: CASSPPGSYEQYF. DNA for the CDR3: TGTGCCAGCAGCCCCCCGGGCTCCTACGAGCAGTACTTC.

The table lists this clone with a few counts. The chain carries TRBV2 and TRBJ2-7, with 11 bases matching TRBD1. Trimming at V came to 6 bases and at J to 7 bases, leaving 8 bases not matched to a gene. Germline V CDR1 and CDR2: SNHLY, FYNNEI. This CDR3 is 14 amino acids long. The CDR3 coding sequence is TGTGCCAGCAGCGGGGGGACAGGGGGATATGAGCAGTACGTC. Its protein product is CASSGGTGGYEQYV.

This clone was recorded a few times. The CDR3 is CASSPPTGDTQYF. CDR3 DNA sequence: TGTGCCAGCTCACCACCGACCGGGGATACGCAGTATTTT. The rearrangement links TRBV18 to TRBJ2-3; D is unclear. Germline V gene lookup returns CDR1 KGHSH and CDR2 LQKENI. This CDR3 contains 13 residues. The V and J ends lost 0 bases and 6 bases respectively, with 7 bases between them.

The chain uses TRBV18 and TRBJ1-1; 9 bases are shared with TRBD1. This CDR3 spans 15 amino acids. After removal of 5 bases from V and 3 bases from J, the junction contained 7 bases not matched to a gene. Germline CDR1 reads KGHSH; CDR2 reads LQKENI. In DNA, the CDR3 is TGTGCCAGCTCAGGCGGGACAGGGCTGGACACTGAAGCTTTCTTT. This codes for CASSGGTGLDTEAFF.

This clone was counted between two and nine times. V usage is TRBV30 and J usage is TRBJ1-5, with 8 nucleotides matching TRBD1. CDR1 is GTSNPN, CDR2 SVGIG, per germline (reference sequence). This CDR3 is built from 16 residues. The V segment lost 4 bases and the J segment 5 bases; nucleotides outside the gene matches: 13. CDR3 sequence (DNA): TGTGCCTGGACTCCGGCAGGGGGCTTTTTTTATCAGCCCCAGCATTTT. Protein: CAWTPAGGFFYQPQHF.